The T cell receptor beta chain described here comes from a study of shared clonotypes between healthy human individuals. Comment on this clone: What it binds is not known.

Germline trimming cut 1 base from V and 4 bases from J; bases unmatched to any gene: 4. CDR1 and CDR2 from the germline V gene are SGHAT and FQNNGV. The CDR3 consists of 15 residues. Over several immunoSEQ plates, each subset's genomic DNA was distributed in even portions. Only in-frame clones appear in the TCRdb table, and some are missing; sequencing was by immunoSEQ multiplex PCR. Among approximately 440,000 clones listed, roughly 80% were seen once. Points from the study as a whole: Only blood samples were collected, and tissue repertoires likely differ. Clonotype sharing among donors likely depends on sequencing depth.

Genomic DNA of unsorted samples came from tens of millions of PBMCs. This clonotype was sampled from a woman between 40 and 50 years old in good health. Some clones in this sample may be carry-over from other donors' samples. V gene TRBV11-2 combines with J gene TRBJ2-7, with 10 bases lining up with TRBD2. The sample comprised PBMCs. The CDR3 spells CASSLAELAGYEQYF. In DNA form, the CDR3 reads TGTGCCAGCAGCTTAGCGGAACTAGCGGGGTACGAGCAGTACTTC.